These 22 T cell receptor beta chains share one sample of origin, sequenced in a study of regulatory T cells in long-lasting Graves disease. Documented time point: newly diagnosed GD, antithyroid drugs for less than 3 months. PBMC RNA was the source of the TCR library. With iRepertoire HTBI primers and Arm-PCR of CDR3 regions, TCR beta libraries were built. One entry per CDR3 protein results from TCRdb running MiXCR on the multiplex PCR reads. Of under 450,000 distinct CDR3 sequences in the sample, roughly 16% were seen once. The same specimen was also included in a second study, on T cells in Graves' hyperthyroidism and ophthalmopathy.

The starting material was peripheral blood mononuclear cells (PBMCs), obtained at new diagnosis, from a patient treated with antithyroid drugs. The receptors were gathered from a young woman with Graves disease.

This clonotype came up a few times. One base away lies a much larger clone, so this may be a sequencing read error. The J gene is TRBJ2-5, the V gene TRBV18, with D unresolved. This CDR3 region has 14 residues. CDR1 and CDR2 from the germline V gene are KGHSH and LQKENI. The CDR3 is CASSPRVSGEAQYF. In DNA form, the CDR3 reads TGTGCCAGCTCACCCCGGGTTAGTGGAGAGGCCCAGTACTTC. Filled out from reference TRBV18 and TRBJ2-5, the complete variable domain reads NAGVMQNPRHLVRRRGQEARLRCSPMKGHSHVYWYRQLPEEGLKFMVYLQKENIIDESGMPKERFSAEFPKEGPSILRIQQVVRGDSAAYFCASSPRVSGEAQYFGPGTRLLVL.

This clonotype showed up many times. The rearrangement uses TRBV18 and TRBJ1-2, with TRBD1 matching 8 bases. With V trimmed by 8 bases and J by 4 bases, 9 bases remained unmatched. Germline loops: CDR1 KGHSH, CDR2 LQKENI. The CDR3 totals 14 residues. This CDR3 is CASADRVLGYGYTF. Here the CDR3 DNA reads TGTGCCAGCGCGGACAGGGTCCTTGGCTATGGCTACACCTTC. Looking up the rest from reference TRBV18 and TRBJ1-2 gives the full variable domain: NAGVMQNPRHLVRRRGQEARLRCSPMKGHSHVYWYRQLPEEGLKFMVYLQKENIIDESGMPKERFSAEFPKEGPSILRIQQVVRGDSAAYFCASADRVLGYGYTFGSGTRLTVV.

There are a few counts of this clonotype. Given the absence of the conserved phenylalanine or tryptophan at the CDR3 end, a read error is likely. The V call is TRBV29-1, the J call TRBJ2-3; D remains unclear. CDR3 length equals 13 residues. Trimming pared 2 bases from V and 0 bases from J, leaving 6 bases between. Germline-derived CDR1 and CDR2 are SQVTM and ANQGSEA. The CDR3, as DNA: TGCAGCGTTGAAAAACCAAGCACAGATACGCAGTATCTT. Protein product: CSVEKPSTDTQYL.

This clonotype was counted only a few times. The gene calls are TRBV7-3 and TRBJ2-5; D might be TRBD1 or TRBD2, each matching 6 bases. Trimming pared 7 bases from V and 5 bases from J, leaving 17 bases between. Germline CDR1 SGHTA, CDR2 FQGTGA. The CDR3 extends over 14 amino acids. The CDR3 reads CASINSGGRETQYF. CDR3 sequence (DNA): TGTGCCAGCATCAACTCCGGGGGCCGCGAGACCCAGTACTTC.

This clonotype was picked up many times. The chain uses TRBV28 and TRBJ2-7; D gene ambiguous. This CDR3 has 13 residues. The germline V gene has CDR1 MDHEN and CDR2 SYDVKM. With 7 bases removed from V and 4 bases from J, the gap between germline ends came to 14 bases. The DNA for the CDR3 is TGTGCCAGCACCGCCGGGCAGCTTTACGAGCAGTACTTC. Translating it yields CASTAGQLYEQYF.

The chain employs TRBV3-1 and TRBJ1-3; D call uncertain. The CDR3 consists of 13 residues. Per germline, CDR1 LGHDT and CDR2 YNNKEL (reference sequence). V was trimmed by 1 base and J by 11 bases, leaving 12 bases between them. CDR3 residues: CASSQASALPIYF. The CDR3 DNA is TGTGCCAGCAGCCAAGCCAGTGCGCTCCCCATATATTTT. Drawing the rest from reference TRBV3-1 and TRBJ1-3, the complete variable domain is DTAVSQTPKYLVTQMGNDKSIKCEQNLGHDTMYWYKQDSKKFLKIMFSYNNKELIINETVPNRFSPKSPDKAHLNLHINSLELGDSAVYFCASSQASALPIYFGEGSWLTVV.

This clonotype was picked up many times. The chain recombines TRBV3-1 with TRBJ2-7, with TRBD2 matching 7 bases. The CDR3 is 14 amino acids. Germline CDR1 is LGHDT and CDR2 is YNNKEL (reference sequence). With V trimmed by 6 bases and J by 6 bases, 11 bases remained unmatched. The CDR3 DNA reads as TGTGCCAGCAGGGCTGGACTAGAGGCTGGCGAGCAGTACTTC. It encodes CASRAGLEAGEQYF.

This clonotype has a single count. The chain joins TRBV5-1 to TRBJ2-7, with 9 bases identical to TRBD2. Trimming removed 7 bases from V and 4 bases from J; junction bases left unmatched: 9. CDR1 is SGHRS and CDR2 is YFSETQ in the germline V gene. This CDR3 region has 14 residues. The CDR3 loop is CASGLAGTQYEQYF. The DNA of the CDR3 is TGCGCCAGCGGCCTAGCGGGGACCCAATACGAGCAGTACTTC.

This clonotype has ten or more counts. CDR3 region: CASSLTGTGDGYTF. In DNA form, the CDR3 reads TGCGCCAGCAGCCTCACCGGGACAGGGGATGGCTACACCTTC. The genes are TRBV4-1 and TRBJ1-2, with 10 nucleotides matching TRBD1. V lost 4 bases, J lost 6 bases, and 5 bases stayed unmatched. CDR1 MGHRA and CDR2 YSYEKL come from the germline V gene. The CDR3 covers 14 residues.

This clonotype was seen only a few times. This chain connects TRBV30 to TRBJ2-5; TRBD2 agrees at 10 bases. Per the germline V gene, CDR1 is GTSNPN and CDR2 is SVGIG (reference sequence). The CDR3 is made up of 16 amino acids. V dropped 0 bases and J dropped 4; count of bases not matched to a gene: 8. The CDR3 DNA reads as TGTGCCTGGAGTGTGGGGACTAGCGCAGGCCCAGAGACCCAGTACTTC. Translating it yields CAWSVGTSAGPETQYF. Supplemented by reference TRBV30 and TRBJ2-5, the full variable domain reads SQTIHQWPATLVQPVGSPLSLECTVEGTSNPNLYWYRQAAGRGLQLLFYSVGIGQISSEVPQNLSASRPQDRQFILSSKKLLLSDSGFYLCAWSVGTSAGPETQYFGPGTRLLVL.

CDR3: CSVGMNSGRIGTDTQYF. The CDR3 DNA reads as TGCAGCGTCGGAATGAATAGCGGGAGGATAGGCACAGATACGCAGTATTTT. The chain joins TRBV29-1 to TRBJ2-3; the match to TRBD2 covers 10 bases. Germline V CDR1 and CDR2: SQVTM, ANQGSEA. CDR3 length equals 17 residues. V gave up 6 bases and J gave up 1 base; unmatched junction bases: 13.

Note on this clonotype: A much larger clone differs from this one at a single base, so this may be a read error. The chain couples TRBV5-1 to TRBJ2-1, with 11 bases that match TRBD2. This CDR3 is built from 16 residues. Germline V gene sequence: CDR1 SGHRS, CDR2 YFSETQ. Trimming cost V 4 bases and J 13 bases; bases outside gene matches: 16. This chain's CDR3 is CASSLTSGNVQETQFF. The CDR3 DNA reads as TGCGCCAGCAGCCTGACTAGCGGGAATGTACAAGAGACCCAGTTCTTC.

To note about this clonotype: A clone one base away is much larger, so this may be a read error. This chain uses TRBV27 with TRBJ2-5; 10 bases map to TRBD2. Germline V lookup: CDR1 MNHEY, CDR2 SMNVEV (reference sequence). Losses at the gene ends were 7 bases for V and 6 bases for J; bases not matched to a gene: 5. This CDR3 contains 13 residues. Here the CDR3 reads CASKGLAEKTQYF. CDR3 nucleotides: TGTGCCAGCAAAGGACTAGCGGAAAAGACCCAGTACTTC.

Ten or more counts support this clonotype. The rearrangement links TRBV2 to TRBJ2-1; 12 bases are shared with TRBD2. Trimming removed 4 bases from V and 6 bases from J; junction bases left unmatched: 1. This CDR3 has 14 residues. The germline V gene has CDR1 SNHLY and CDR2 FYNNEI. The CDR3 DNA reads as TGTGCCAGCAGTGGGACTAGCGGGGTCAATGAGCAGTTCTTC. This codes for CASSGTSGVNEQFF.

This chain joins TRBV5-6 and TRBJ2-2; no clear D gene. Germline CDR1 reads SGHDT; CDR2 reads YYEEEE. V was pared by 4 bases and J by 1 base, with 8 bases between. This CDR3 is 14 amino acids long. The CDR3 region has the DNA TGTGCCAGCAGCCGTCACTTGAACACCGGGGAGCTGTTTTTT. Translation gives CASSRHLNTGELFF.

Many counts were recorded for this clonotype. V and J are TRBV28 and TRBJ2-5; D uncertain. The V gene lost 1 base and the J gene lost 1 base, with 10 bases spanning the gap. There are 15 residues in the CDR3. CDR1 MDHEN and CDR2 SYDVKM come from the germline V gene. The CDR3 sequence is CASSLFQEPQETQYF. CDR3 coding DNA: TGTGCCAGCAGTTTATTCCAGGAGCCCCAAGAGACCCAGTACTTC.

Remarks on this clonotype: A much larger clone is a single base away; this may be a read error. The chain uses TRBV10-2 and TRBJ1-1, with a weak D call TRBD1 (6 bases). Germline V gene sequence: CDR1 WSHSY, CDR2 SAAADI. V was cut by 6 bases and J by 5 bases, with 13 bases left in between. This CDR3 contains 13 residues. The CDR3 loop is CASRQGSWTEAFF. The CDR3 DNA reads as TGCGCCAGCAGACAGGGTTCGTGGACTGAAGCTTTCTTT.

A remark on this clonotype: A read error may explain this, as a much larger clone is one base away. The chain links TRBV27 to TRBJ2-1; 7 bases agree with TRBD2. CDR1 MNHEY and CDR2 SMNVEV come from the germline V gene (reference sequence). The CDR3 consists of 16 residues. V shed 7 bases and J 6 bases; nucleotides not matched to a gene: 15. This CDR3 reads CASKRSGTNGSNEQFF. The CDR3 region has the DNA TGTGCCAGCAAACGGTCCGGGACTAACGGCAGCAATGAGCAGTTCTTC.

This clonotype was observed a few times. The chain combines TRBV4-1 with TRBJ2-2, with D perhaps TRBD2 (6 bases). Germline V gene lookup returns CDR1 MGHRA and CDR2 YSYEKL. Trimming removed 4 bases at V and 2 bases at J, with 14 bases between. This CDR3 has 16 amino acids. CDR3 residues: CASSPSGTPNTGELFF. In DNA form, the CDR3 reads TGCGCCAGCAGCCCCTCCGGGACTCCAAACACCGGGGAGCTGTTTTTT.

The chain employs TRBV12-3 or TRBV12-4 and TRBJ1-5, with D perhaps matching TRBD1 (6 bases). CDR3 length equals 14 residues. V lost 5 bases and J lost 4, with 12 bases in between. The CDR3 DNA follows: TGTGCCAGCAGTCCAAGGGGGACGAATCAGCCCCAGCATTTT. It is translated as CASSPRGTNQPQHF.

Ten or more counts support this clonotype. CDR3 DNA: TGTGCCATCAGTGATGCCGGGACGGGGGACTACGAGCAGTACTTC. Translated: CAISDAGTGDYEQYF. The chain carries TRBV10-3 and TRBJ2-7, with D possibly TRBD2 on 6 matching bases. Germline lookup yields CDR1 ENHRY and CDR2 SYGVKD. The length of the CDR3 is 15 residues. Between the trimmed V and J ends, which lost 3 bases and 3 bases, there was a span of 15 bases.

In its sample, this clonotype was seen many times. CDR3 in DNA: TGTGCCATCAGCGTACAGGGGGACGAAAAACTGTTTTTT. This codes for CAISVQGDEKLFF. The chain carries TRBV10-3 and TRBJ1-4, with 8 nucleotides matching TRBD1. V lost 6 bases, J lost 8 bases, and 5 bases stayed unmatched. Germline V gives CDR1 ENHRY, CDR2 SYGVKD. The CDR3 length is 13 residues.